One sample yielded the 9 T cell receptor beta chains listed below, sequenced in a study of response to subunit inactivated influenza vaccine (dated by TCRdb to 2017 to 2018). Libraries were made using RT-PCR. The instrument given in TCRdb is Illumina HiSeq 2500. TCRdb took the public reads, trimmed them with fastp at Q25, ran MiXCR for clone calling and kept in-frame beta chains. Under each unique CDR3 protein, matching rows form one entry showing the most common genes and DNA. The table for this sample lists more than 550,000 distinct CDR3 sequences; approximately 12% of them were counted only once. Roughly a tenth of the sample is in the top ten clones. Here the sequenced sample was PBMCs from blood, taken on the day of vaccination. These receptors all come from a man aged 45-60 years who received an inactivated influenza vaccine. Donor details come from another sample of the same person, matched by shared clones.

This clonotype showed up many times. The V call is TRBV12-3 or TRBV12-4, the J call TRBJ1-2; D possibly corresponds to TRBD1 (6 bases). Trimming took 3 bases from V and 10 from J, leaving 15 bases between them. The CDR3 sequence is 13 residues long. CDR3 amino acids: CASSFRSRTAYTF. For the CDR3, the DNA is TGTGCCAGCAGTTTTAGATCCCGGACAGCCTACACCTTC.

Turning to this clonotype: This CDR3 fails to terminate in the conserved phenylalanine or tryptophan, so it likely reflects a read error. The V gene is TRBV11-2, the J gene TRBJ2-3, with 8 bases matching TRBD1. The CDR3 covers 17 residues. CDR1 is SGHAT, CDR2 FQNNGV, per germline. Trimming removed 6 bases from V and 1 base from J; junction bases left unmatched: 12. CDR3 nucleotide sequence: TGTGCCAGCAGAAAAAATTCGGGACAGGTTGGCACAGATACGCAGTATTCT. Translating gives CASRKNSGQVGTDTQYS.

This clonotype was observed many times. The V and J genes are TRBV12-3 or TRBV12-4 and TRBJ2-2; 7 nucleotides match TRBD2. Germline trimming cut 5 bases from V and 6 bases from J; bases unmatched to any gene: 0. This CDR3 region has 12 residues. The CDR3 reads CASSRGAGELFF. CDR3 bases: TGTGCCAGCAGTCGGGGGGCCGGGGAGCTGTTTTTT.

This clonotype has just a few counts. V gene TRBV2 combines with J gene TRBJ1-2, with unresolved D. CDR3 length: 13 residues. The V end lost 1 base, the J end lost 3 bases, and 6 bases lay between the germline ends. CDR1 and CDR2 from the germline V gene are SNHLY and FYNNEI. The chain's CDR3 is CASSEDRYYGYTF. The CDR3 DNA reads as TGTGCCAGCAGTGAAGACCGGTACTATGGCTACACCTTC.

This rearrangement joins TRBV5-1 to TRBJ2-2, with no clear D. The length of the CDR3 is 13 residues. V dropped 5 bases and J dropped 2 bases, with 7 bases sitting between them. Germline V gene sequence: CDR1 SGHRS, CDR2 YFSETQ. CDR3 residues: CASSTDNTGELFF. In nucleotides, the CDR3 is TGCGCCAGCAGTACAGATAACACCGGGGAGCTGTTTTTT.

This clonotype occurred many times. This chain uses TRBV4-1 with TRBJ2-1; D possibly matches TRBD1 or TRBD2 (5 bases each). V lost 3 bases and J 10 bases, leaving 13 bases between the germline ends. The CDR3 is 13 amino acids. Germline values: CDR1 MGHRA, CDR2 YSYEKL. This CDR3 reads CASSHPLGEEQFF. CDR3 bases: TGCGCCAGCAGCCACCCCCTAGGGGAGGAGCAGTTCTTC.

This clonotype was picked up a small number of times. CDR3 in DNA: TGTGCCAGCAGCGCCGGACAGACCCCCTTCGATACGCAGTATTTT. Its protein product is CASSAGQTPFDTQYF. The chain is built from TRBV9 and TRBJ2-3; the D gene is possibly TRBD1 (6 bases). V lost 3 bases and J 6 bases, leaving 17 bases between the germline ends. The V gene's germline CDR1 is SGDLS and CDR2 YYNGEE. The CDR3 loop spans 15 amino acids.

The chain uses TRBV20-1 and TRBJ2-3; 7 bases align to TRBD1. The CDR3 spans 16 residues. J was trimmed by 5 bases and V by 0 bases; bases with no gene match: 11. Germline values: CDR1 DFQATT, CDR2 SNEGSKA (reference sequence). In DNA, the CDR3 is TGCAGTGCTAGAGATCGGGGACAGACCCACAGAGATACGCAGTATTTT. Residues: CSARDRGQTHRDTQYF.

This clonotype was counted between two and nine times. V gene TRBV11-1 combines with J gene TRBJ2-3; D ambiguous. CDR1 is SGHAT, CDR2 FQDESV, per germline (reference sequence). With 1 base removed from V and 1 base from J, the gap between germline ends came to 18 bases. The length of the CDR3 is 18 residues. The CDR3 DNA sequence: TGTGCCAGCAGCTTAGGACATCAGGCTCCAATCCGCACAGATACGCAGTATTTT. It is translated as CASSLGHQAPIRTDTQYF.